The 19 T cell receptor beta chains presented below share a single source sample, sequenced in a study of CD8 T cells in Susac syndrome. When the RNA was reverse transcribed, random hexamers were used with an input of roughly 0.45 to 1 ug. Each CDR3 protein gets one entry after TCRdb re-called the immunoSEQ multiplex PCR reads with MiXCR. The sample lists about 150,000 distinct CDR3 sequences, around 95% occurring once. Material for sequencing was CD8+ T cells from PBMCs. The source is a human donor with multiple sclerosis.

The CDR3 DNA is TGTGCCAGCAGCTTGTACAGCTACAATGAGCAGTTCTTC. It encodes CASSLYSYNEQFF. The rearrangement joins TRBV5-6 to TRBJ2-1; D is uncertain. Germline V gene lookup returns CDR1 SGHDT and CDR2 YYEEEE. V lost 1 base to trimming and J lost 3 bases, with 5 bases between them. This CDR3 has 13 amino acids. Full variable domain (remainder filled in from reference TRBV5-6 and TRBJ2-1): DAGVTQSPTHLIKTRGQQVTLRCSPKSGHDTVSWYQQALGQGPQFIFQYYEEEERQRGNFPDRFSGHQFPNYSSELNVNALLLGDSALYLCASSLYSYNEQFFGPGTRLTVL.

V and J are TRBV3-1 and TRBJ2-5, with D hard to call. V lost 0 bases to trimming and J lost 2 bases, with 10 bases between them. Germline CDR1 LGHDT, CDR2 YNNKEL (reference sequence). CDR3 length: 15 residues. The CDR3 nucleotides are TGTGCCAGCAGCCAAGATCAGGCTTCGCAAGAGACCCAGTACTTC. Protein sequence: CASSQDQASQETQYF.

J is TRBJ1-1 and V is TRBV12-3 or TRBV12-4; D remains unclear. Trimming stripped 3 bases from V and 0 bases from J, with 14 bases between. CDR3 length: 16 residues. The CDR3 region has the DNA TGTGCCAGCAGTTTTGACGGAAGACCTATGAACACTGAAGCTTTCTTT. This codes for CASSFDGRPMNTEAFF.

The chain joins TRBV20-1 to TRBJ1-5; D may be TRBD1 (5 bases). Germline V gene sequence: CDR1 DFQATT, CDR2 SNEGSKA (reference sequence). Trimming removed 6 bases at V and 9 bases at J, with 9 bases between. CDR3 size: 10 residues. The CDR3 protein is CSAEGPPQHF. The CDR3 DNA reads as TGCAGTGCAGAGGGGCCGCCCCAGCATTTT.

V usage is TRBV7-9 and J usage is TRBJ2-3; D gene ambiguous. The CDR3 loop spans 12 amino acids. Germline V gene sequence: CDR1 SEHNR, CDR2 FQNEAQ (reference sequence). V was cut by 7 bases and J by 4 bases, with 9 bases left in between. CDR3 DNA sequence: TGTGCCAGCACCAAGAGGTCAGATACGCAGTATTTT. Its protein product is CASTKRSDTQYF.

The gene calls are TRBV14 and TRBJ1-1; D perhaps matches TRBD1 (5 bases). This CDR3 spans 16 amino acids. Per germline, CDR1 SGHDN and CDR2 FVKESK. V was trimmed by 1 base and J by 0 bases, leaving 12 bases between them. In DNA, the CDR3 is TGTGCCAGCAGCCAAGGGGACGGACCCATGAACACTGAAGCTTTCTTT. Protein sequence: CASSQGDGPMNTEAFF.

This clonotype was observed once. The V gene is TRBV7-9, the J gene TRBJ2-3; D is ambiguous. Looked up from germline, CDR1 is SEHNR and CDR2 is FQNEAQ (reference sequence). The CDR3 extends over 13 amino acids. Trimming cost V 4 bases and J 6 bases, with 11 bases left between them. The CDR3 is CASSSASGDTQYF. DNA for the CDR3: TGTGCCAGCAGCTCAGCTTCCGGGGATACGCAGTATTTT.

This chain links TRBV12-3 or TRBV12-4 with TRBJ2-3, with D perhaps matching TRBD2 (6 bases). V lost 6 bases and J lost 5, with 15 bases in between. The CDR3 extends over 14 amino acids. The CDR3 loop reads CASSPSGWGDTQYF. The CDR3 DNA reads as TGTGCCAGCAGCCCGAGCGGGTGGGGAGATACGCAGTATTTT.

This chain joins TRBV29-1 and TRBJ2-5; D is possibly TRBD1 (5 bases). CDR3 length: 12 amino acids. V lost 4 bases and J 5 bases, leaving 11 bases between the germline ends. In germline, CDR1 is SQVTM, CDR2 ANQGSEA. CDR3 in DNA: TGCAGCGTTGTTCAGGGTAGGGAGACCCAGTACTTC. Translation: CSVVQGRETQYF.

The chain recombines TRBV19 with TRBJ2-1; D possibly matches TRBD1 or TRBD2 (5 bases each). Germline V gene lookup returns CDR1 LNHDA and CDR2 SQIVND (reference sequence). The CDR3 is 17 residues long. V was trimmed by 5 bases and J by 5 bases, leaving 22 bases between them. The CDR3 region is CASSVSPGRPINNEQFF. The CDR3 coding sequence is TGTGCCAGTAGTGTCTCTCCGGGACGCCCTATCAACAATGAGCAGTTCTTC.

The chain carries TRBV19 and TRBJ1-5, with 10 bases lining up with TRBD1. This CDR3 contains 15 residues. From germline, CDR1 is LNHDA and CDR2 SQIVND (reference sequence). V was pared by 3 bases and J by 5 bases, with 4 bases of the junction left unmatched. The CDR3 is CASSMGTGDDQPQHF. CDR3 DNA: TGTGCCAGTAGTATGGGGACAGGGGACGATCAGCCCCAGCATTTT.

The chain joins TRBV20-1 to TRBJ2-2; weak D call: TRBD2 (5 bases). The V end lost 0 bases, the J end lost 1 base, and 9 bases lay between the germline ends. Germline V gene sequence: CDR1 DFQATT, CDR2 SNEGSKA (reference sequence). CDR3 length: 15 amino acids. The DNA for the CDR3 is TGCAGTGCTAGAGACGGAGCGGTGAACACCGGGGAGCTGTTTTTT. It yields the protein CSARDGAVNTGELFF.

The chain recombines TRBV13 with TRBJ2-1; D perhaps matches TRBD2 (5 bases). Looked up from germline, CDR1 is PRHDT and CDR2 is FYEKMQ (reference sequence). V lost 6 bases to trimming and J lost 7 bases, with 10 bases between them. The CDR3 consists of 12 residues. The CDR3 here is CASRGAANEQFF. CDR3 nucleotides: TGTGCCAGCAGGGGAGCGGCTAATGAGCAGTTCTTC.

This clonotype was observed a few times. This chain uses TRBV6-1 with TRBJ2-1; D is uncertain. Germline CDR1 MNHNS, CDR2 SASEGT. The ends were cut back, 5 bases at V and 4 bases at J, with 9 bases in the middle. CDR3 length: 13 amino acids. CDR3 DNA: TGTGCCAGCAGTTTTCGGGCTTACAATGAGCAGTTCTTC. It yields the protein CASSFRAYNEQFF.

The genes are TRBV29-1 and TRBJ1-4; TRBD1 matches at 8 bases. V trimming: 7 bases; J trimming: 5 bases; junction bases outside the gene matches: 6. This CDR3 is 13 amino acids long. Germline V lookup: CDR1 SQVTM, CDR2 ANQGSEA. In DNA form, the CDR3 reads TGCAGCGGTGGACAGGGTCCGAATGAAAAACTGTTTTTT. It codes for CSGGQGPNEKLFF.

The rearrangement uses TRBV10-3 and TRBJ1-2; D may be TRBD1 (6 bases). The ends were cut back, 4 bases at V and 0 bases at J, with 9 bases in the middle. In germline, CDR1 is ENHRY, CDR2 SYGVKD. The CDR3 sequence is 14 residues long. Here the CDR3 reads CAISVGQSNYGYTF. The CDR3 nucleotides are TGTGCCATCAGTGTAGGACAGTCTAACTATGGCTACACCTTC.

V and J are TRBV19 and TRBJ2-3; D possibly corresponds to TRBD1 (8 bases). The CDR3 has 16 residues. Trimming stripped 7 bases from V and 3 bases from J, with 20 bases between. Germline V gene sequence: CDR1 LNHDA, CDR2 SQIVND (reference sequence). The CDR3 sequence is CASTPPYRGGTDTQYF. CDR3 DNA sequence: TGTGCCAGTACCCCACCCTACAGGGGGGGGACAGATACGCAGTATTTT.

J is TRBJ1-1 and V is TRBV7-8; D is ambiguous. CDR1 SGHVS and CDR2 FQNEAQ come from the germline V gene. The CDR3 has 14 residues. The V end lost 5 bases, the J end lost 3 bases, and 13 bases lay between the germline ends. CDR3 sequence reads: CASSPGRLDTEAFF. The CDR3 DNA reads TGTGCCAGCAGCCCAGGAAGGCTCGACACTGAAGCTTTCTTT.

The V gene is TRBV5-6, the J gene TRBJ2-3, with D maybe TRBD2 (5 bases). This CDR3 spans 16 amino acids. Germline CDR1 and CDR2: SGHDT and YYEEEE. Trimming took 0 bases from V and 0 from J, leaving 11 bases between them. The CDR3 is CASSLDVRTSTDTQYF. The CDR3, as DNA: TGTGCCAGCAGCTTGGACGTACGGACTAGCACAGATACGCAGTATTTT. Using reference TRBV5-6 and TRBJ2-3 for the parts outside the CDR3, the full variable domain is DAGVTQSPTHLIKTRGQQVTLRCSPKSGHDTVSWYQQALGQGPQFIFQYYEEEERQRGNFPDRFSGHQFPNYSSELNVNALLLGDSALYLCASSLDVRTSTDTQYFGPGTRLTVL.